The present T cell receptor beta chain was sequenced within a study of T cells in Graves' hyperthyroidism and ophthalmopathy. Overall study results and limits: Ophthalmopathy stood apart from stable hyperthyroidism in a 13 V-J model.

Each patient was aged 18 to 65 and had newly diagnosed hyperthyroidism of under 2 months' duration. From around 11 ml of fresh peripheral blood, PBMCs were isolated. Germline CDR1 DFQATT, CDR2 SNEGSKA (reference sequence). CDR3 length: 14 residues. V lost 3 bases and J 0 bases, leaving 10 bases between the germline ends. TCR beta CDR3 region amplification was performed from RNA transcripts. Initially, a first-round RT-PCR of the TCR CDR3 employed the HTBI primer set. Each CDR3 protein gets one entry after TCRdb re-called the multiplex PCR reads with MiXCR. The sample holds fewer than 200,000 distinct CDR3 sequences, about 17% seen once. This clonotype was observed at least ten times. Antigen specificity is unknown.

The receptor's source is a woman between 45 and 65 years old with Graves' hyperthyroidism. V is TRBV20-1 and J is TRBJ2-3; unclear D gene. The material sequenced was blood. The CDR3 loop is CSARLQVSTDTQYF. The CDR3 DNA follows: TGCAGTGCTAGGCTGCAGGTTAGCACAGATACGCAGTATTTT.